Listed here are 8 T cell receptor beta chains from one sample, sequenced in a study of T cells in Graves' hyperthyroidism and ophthalmopathy. It was RNA transcripts that yielded the amplified TCR beta CDR3 regions. Using the HTBI primer set, a first-round RT-PCR was run on the TCR CDR3. In TCRdb, the multiplex PCR reads were re-called with MiXCR into one record per CDR3 protein. The data show about 210,000 distinct CDR3 sequences, roughly 15% seen once. Sequencing was done on a sample of blood. The receptors come from a man over 45 with Graves' hyperthyroidism.

The gene calls are TRBV6-2 or TRBV6-3 and TRBJ1-1, with a weak D call TRBD1 (5 bases). The CDR3 contains 13 residues. V was cut by 9 bases and J by 5 bases, with 16 bases left in between. The germline CDR1 and CDR2 sequences are MNHEY and SVGEGT. The CDR3 DNA reads as TGTGCCAGTTGCCGACAGTATCCTACTGAAGCTTTCTTT. It is translated as CASCRQYPTEAFF.

This clonotype has at least ten counts. V gene TRBV28 combines with J gene TRBJ1-1, with D perhaps matching TRBD1 (5 bases). The germline gives CDR1 MDHEN, CDR2 SYDVKM. The ends were cut back, 7 bases at V and 4 bases at J, with 16 bases in the middle. The CDR3 covers 14 residues. CDR3 sequence: CASTIGGSLTEAFF. In nucleotides, the CDR3 is TGTGCCAGCACCATTGGGGGGAGTCTCACTGAAGCTTTCTTT.

This clonotype turned up a few times. This chain uses TRBV20-1 with TRBJ2-7; 8 bases fit TRBD1. V lost 6 bases and J lost 3; bases outside the gene matches: 10. Germline loops: CDR1 DFQATT, CDR2 SNEGSKA (reference sequence). The CDR3 is 14 residues long. CDR3 sequence reads: CSAFGTGNLYEQYF. The CDR3 DNA reads as TGCAGTGCATTCGGGACAGGTAACCTCTACGAGCAGTACTTC.

In its sample, this clonotype was seen a few times. The gene calls are TRBV5-1 and TRBJ2-7; 9 nucleotides agree with TRBD1. Germline CDR1 is SGHRS and CDR2 is YFSETQ. The length of the CDR3 is 15 residues. The junction had 10 bases not matched to a gene; V was cut back by 4 bases and J by 5 bases. The CDR3 bases are TGCGCCAGCAGCGCTCCCGGGACAGGGTTCAACGAGCAGTACTTC. It is translated as CASSAPGTGFNEQYF.

This clonotype was seen many times. The V gene is TRBV6-1, the J gene TRBJ2-4; perhaps TRBD2 as D (5 bases). The CDR3 has 13 residues. V was clipped by 6 bases and J by 0 bases, with 6 bases between them. Germline V gene data show CDR1 as MNHNS and CDR2 as SASEGT. CDR3 sequence: CASRGVAKNIQYF. CDR3 nucleotide sequence: TGTGCCAGCAGGGGAGTAGCCAAAAACATTCAGTACTTC.

CDR3 bases: TGTGCCAGCAGGGCCGGGACAGGGAACTACGAGCAGTACTTC. Amino acids: CASRAGTGNYEQYF. The V call is TRBV27, the J call TRBJ2-7; TRBD1 agrees at 9 bases. The CDR3 length is 14 residues. Germline CDR1 is MNHEY and CDR2 is SMNVEV (reference sequence). The J segment lost 3 bases and the V segment lost 6 bases, leaving 6 bases of the junction unmatched.

This rearrangement joins TRBV6-1 to TRBJ2-7; 7 bases are a match to TRBD2. The junction had 11 bases not matched to a gene; V was cut back by 3 bases and J by 6 bases. The germline CDR1 and CDR2 sequences are MNHNS and SASEGT. This CDR3 spans 15 amino acids. CDR3 residues: CASSERPAGVSEQYF. The CDR3 coding sequence is TGTGCCAGCAGTGAGAGGCCTGCGGGAGTAAGCGAGCAGTACTTC.

This sequence joins TRBV5-1 and TRBJ1-1; D possibly corresponds to TRBD1 (5 bases). Looked up from germline, CDR1 is SGHRS and CDR2 is YFSETQ. This CDR3 region has 15 residues. Trimming left V 4 bases short and J 1 base short, with 14 bases between. CDR3 in DNA: TGCGCCAGCAGCCCGCCCGGGACCGAGAACACTGAAGCTTTCTTT. It codes for CASSPPGTENTEAFF.